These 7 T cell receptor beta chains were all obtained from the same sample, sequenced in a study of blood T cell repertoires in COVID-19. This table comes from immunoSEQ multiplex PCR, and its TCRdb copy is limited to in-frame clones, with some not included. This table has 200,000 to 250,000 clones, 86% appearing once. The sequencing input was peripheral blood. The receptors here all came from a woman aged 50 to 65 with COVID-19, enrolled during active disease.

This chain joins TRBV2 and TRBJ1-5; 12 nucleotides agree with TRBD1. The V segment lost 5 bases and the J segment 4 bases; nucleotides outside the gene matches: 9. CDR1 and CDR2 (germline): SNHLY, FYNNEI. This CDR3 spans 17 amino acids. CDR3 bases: TGTGCCAGCAGTCACGGGACAGGGGGCTCGGGGAATCAGCCCCAGCATTTT. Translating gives CASSHGTGGSGNQPQHF.

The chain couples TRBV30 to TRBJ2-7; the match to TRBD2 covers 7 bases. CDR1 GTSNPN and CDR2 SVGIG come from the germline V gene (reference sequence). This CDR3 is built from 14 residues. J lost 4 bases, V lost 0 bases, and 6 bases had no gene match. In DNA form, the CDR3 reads TGTGCCTGGAGTGTGGGGACGGGGGGATACGAGCAGTACGTC. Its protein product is CAWSVGTGGYEQYV.

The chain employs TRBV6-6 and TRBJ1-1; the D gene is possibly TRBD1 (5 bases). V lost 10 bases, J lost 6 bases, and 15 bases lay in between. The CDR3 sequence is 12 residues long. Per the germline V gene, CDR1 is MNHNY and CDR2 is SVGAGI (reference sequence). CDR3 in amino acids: CANGQSGSEAFF. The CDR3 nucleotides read TGTGCCAACGGACAATCGGGCTCTGAAGCTTTCTTT.

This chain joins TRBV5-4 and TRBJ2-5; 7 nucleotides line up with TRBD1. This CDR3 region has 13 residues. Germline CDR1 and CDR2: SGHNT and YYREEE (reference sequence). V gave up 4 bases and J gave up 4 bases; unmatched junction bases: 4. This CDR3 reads CASSPRGLETQYF. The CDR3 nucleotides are TGTGCCAGCAGCCCGAGGGGGCTAGAGACCCAGTACTTC.

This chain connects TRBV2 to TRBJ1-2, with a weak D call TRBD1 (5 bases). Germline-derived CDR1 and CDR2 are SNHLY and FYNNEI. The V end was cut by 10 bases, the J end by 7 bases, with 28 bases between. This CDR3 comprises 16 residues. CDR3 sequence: CATIGSRGTRVGGYTF. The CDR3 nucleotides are TGTGCCACCATCGGGTCCCGGGGGACCCGGGTTGGTGGCTACACCTTC.

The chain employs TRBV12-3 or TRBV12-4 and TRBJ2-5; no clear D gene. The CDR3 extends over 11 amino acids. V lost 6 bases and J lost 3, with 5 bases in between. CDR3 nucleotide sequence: TGTGCCAGCAGCCCGGAAGAGACCCAGTACTTC. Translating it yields CASSPEETQYF.

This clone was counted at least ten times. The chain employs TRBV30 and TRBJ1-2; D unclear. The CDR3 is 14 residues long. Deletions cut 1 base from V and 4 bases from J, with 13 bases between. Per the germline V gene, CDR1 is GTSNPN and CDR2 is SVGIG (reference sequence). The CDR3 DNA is TGTGCCTGGAGTGAAGTCCCGGACTTCTATGGCTACACCTTC. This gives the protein CAWSEVPDFYGYTF.